This is a list of T cell receptor beta chains from one sample in a study of metastatic and nonmetastatic thyroid tumors. TCRdb re-processed the PCR reads through MiXCR. This table has some 19,000 clones, about 30% appearing once. Input material: tumor tissue. The receptors were gathered from a female donor with papillary thyroid cancer or a benign thyroid nodule (not recorded which). Some clones in this sample may be carry-over from other donors' samples. CDR3s include the opening cysteine and the closing phenylalanine or tryptophan. The order of the fields is clone size, CDR3 length, V gene, CDR3 protein. Size is stated for part of the rows, as once, few or many counts, or as a class when the clone is expanded.

clone_size: .
cdr3_length: 11
v_call: TRBV28
cdr3_aa: CASSRRVGYTF

clone_size: .
cdr3_length: 13
v_call: TRBV12-3/TRBV12-4
cdr3_aa: CASTDKQVGEQFF

clone_size: medium-sized
cdr3_length: 15
v_call: TRBV7-8
cdr3_aa: CASSPGTEGWYEQYF

clone_size: many
cdr3_length: 15
v_call: TRBV19
cdr3_aa: CASSFGTGNPIEQFF

clone_size: medium-sized
cdr3_length: 14
v_call: TRBV19
cdr3_aa: CASSVLGGQETQYF

clone_size: few
cdr3_length: 13
v_call: TRBV6-1
cdr3_aa: CASSPQGSQHQHF

clone_size: few
cdr3_length: 13
v_call: TRBV20-1
cdr3_aa: CSARSGRSDMQYF

clone_size: .
cdr3_length: 15
v_call: TRBV4-3
cdr3_aa: CASSQSDRIDYGYTF

clone_size: many
cdr3_length: 14
v_call: TRBV7-2
cdr3_aa: CASSSELAGGTQYF

clone_size: many
cdr3_length: 14
v_call: TRBV20-1
cdr3_aa: CSARDLAGVGEQYF

clone_size: medium-sized
cdr3_length: 13
v_call: TRBV6-1
cdr3_aa: CASTRRGPYEQYF

clone_size: many
cdr3_length: 12
v_call: TRBV6-1
cdr3_aa: CASSDLNEKLFF

clone_size: many
cdr3_length: 15
v_call: TRBV3-1
cdr3_aa: CASSQVKSGSHEQYF

clone_size: .
cdr3_length: 17
v_call: TRBV27
cdr3_aa: CASSLRRGRLEEQPQHF

clone_size: medium-sized
cdr3_length: 18
v_call: TRBV6-5
cdr3_aa: CASSYEVIGSWATDTQYF

clone_size: large
cdr3_length: 13
v_call: TRBV6-2/TRBV6-3
cdr3_aa: CASSPQGVHEQYF

clone_size: once
cdr3_length: 14
v_call: TRBV5-1
cdr3_aa: CASSPWTANTEAFF

clone_size: few
cdr3_length: 16
v_call: TRBV27
cdr3_aa: CASSLFGGGLSDEQFF

clone_size: .
cdr3_length: 14
v_call: TRBV7-2
cdr3_aa: CASSWDSGSDERFF

clone_size: many
cdr3_length: 15
v_call: TRBV4-1
cdr3_aa: CASSQDWAHTTEAFF

clone_size: few
cdr3_length: 15
v_call: TRBV12-3/TRBV12-4
cdr3_aa: CASSKRGELTETQYF

clone_size: .
cdr3_length: 15
v_call: TRBV7-2
cdr3_aa: CASSNQDISGNTIYF

clone_size: many
cdr3_length: 13
v_call: TRBV7-6
cdr3_aa: CASSRGRQETQYF

clone_size: .
cdr3_length: 16
v_call: TRBV3-1
cdr3_aa: CASSPERTEAGNTIYF

clone_size: few
cdr3_length: 16
v_call: TRBV14
cdr3_aa: CASSGVAGGGADTQYF

clone_size: many
cdr3_length: 13
v_call: TRBV7-2
cdr3_aa: CASSLGLALEQYF

clone_size: .
cdr3_length: 14
v_call: TRBV20-1
cdr3_aa: CSADDVAGLQTQYF

clone_size: .
cdr3_length: 14
v_call: TRBV5-4
cdr3_aa: CASRLTGGTDTQYF

clone_size: few
cdr3_length: 14
v_call: TRBV12-3/TRBV12-4
cdr3_aa: CASRTGTGFHEQYF

clone_size: .
cdr3_length: 14
v_call: TRBV5-1
cdr3_aa: CASSQWTGGNIQYF

clone_size: .
cdr3_length: 17
v_call: TRBV4-1
cdr3_aa: CASSQEGGTELLDTQYF

clone_size: .
cdr3_length: 12
v_call: TRBV11-2
cdr3_aa: CASSLMGDEQYF

clone_size: few
cdr3_length: 15
v_call: TRBV12-3/TRBV12-4
cdr3_aa: CASSHPSGSLYEQYF

clone_size: .
cdr3_length: 14
v_call: TRBV7-9
cdr3_aa: CASSSGTSGNEQFF

clone_size: many
cdr3_length: 16
v_call: TRBV5-4
cdr3_aa: CASSLSSGRGGLRQFF

clone_size: few
cdr3_length: 14
v_call: TRBV28
cdr3_aa: CASSLYAGNSPLHF

clone_size: .
cdr3_length: 16
v_call: TRBV5-6
cdr3_aa: CASSPGRGRGNTEAFF

clone_size: many
cdr3_length: 13
v_call: TRBV6-1
cdr3_aa: CASSEGFGNTTYF

clone_size: .
cdr3_length: 16
v_call: TRBV11-1
cdr3_aa: CASSLSGRVDTGELFF

clone_size: many
cdr3_length: 21
v_call: TRBV6-2/TRBV6-3
cdr3_aa: CASSYSGRPKPGLAVWETQYF

clone_size: .
cdr3_length: 15
v_call: TRBV9
cdr3_aa: CASSVAAGRRYEQYF

clone_size: .
cdr3_length: 12
v_call: TRBV7-2
cdr3_aa: CASSSRGTEAFF

clone_size: .
cdr3_length: 15
v_call: TRBV27
cdr3_aa: CASSIKDSSPYEQYF